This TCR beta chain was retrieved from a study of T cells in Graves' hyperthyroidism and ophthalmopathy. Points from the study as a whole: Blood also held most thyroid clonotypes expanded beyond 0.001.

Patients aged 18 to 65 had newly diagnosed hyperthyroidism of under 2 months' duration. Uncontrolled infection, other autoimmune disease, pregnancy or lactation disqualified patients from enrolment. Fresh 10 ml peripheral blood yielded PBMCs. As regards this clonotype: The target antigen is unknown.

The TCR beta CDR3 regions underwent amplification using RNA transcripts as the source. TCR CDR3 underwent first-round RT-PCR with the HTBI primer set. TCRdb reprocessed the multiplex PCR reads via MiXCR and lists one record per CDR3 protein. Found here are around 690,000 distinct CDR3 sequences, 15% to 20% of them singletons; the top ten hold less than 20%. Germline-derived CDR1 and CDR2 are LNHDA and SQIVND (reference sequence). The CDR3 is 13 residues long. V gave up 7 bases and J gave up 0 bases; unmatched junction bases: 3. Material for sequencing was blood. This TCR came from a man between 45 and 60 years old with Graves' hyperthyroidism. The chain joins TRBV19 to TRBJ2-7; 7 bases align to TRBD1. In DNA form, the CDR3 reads TGTGCCAGTAACGACAGGGACTCCTACGAGCAGTACTTC. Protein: CASNDRDSYEQYF.